A selection of T cell receptor beta chains follows, all from one sample in a study of vaccination and CD4 T cells after COVID-19. Using its own MiXCR run on the PCR reads, TCRdb lists one record per CDR3 protein. The table has over 15,000 distinct CDR3 sequences, over 35% seen once. These receptors are not linked to any known antigen. The source was CD4+ T cells from blood, cultured in vitro, collected about 7 months after SARS-CoV-2 vaccination. The receptors were sampled from a human donor who had recovered from COVID-19. CDR3s include the opening cysteine and the closing phenylalanine or tryptophan. Each record gives: CDR3 DNA, CDR3 protein, V gene, J gene, D gene, clone size, CDR3 length. A D gene is named only where the DNA matches it firmly. Clone size is given for some rows only: seen once, a few or many times, or a class if the clone is expanded.

TGTGCCAGCAGAGGATCCAACACCGGGGAGCTGTTTTTT	CASRGSNTGELFF	TRBV6-1	TRBJ2-2	NA	few	13
TGTGCCAGCAGCTCCAAGAAGGGACTAAGCCTGAGTGAGCAGTTCTTC	CASSSKKGLSLSEQFF	TRBV11-3	TRBJ2-1	TRBD2	NA	16
TGTGCCAGCAGACGGCCTGGGCATGAGCAGTTCTTC	CASRRPGHEQFF	TRBV7-2	TRBJ2-1	NA	few	12
TGTGCCAGCAGTCTGAGACAGAGCAATCAGCCCCAGCATTTT	CASSLRQSNQPQHF	TRBV6-2/TRBV6-3	TRBJ1-5	NA	NA	14
TGTGCCAGCAGGTTGACAGGGGGCAGCTCACCCCTCCACTTT	CASRLTGGSSPLHF	TRBV12-3/TRBV12-4	TRBJ1-6	TRBD1	NA	14
TGCAGTGCTGGGATAGCGGAGCTTTACAATGAGCAGTTCTTC	CSAGIAELYNEQFF	TRBV20-1	TRBJ2-1	NA	few	14
TGTGCCACCAGTGAAGCGGGACAGGGGCGAACCGGGGAGCTGTTTTTT	CATSEAGQGRTGELFF	TRBV24-1	TRBJ2-2	TRBD1	NA	16
TGTGCCAGCAGCTTAGGAGGGGCTAGCGGTTACAATGAGCAGTTCTTC	CASSLGGASGYNEQFF	TRBV7-2	TRBJ2-1	TRBD2	NA	16
TGTGCCAGCAGAAAGCGGGAGGGCCGTCAAGAGTACTTC	CASRKREGRQEYF	TRBV27	TRBJ2-7	TRBD2	once	13
TGCGCCAGCAGCCAAGATACATACGAGCAGTACTTC	CASSQDTYEQYF	TRBV4-1	TRBJ2-7	NA	NA	12
TGTGCCAGCAGTTACTCGAGGATCTCCTACGAGCAGTACTTC	CASSYSRISYEQYF	TRBV6-5	TRBJ2-7	NA	few	14
TGCAGTGCTAGATACACAGGGGGATATGGCTACACCTTC	CSARYTGGYGYTF	TRBV20-1	TRBJ1-2	TRBD1	NA	13
TGTGCCAGCAGTGACCAGGGGTCCGGGGAGACCCAGTACTTC	CASSDQGSGETQYF	TRBV27	TRBJ2-5	NA	NA	14
TGTGCCAGCAGCCAAGATCCCGGGACTCCCTATGGCTACACCTTC	CASSQDPGTPYGYTF	TRBV4-2	TRBJ1-2	NA	NA	15
TGTGCCAGCAGCATCACTAGCGACAATGAGCAGTTCTTC	CASSITSDNEQFF	TRBV7-8	TRBJ2-1	TRBD2	once	13
TGTGCCACCCAGGGGTGGGCAGATACGCAGTATTTT	CATQGWADTQYF	TRBV6-1	TRBJ2-3	NA	NA	12